Below, 18 T cell receptor beta chains from the same sample are listed, as sequenced in a study of blood T cell repertoires in COVID-19. This table comes from immunoSEQ multiplex PCR, and its TCRdb copy is limited to in-frame clones, with some not included. The data show 270,000 or so clones, approximately 86% seen once. The sequencing input was peripheral blood. These receptors were collected from a man aged 35-49 years with active or convalescent COVID-19.

The CDR3 here is CASSSSGTPDTQYF. The CDR3, as DNA: TGTGCCAGCAGCTCTAGCGGGACCCCAGATACGCAGTATTTT. This chain links TRBV5-4 with TRBJ2-3, with 9 positions matching TRBD2. V lost 3 bases and J lost 4; bases outside the gene matches: 3. Germline loops: CDR1 SGHNT, CDR2 YYREEE (reference sequence). This CDR3 region has 14 residues.

CDR3 in DNA: TGTGCCAGCCTTGGTGGGGGACAGGGGCTTTACTCCTATAATTCACCCCTCCACTTT. Its protein product is CASLGGGQGLYSYNSPLHF. The gene calls are TRBV2 and TRBJ1-6, with 10 bases lining up with TRBD1. This CDR3 spans 19 amino acids. Germline-derived CDR1 and CDR2 are SNHLY and FYNNEI. The J segment lost 0 bases and the V segment lost 8 bases, leaving 13 bases of the junction unmatched.

The chain has TRBV12-3 or TRBV12-4 and TRBJ2-7; D ambiguous. The CDR3 totals 11 residues. Trimming shortened V by 5 bases and J by 3 bases, and 5 bases separated the two germline ends. DNA of the CDR3: TGTGCCAGCAGTACCGGCTACGAGCAGTACTTC. It encodes CASSTGYEQYF.

The chain carries TRBV3-1 (or the pseudogene TRBV3-2) and TRBJ2-7; 9 nucleotides match TRBD1. V lost 3 bases and J lost 3; bases outside the gene matches: 3. This CDR3 comprises 14 residues. Looked up from germline, CDR1 is LGHDT and CDR2 is YNNKEL (reference sequence). The CDR3 DNA reads TGTGCCAGCAGCCACGACAGGGGGGGCTACGAGCAGTACTTC. This encodes CASSHDRGGYEQYF.

CDR3 sequence reads: CASSDPPNQPQHF. The CDR3 DNA is TGTGCCAGCAGTGACCCCCCAAATCAGCCCCAGCATTTT. The chain carries TRBV6-1 and TRBJ1-5, with D unclear. The V and J ends lost 3 bases and 4 bases respectively, with 7 bases between them. The CDR3 consists of 13 residues. The germline V gene encodes CDR1 MNHNS and CDR2 SASEGT.

The chain links TRBV19 to TRBJ1-2; D is possibly TRBD1 (5 bases). The CDR3 spans 15 residues. V lost 10 bases, J lost 0 bases, and 18 bases lay in between. Germline V gene sequence: CDR1 LNHDA, CDR2 SQIVND (reference sequence). DNA for the CDR3: TGTGCCACCAAATGGGGGGACCGGGCTAACTATGGCTACACCTTC. Encoded protein: CATKWGDRANYGYTF.

The chain joins TRBV11-3 to TRBJ1-2, with D uncertain. The germline V gene encodes CDR1 SGHNT and CDR2 YENEEA. The CDR3 covers 13 residues. V lost 3 bases and J 2 bases, leaving 7 bases between the germline ends. CDR3 protein: CASSFSENYGYTF. DNA of the CDR3: TGTGCCAGCAGCTTTTCAGAAAACTATGGCTACACCTTC.

The V gene is TRBV5-1, the J gene TRBJ1-2; D remains unclear. Trimming shortened V by 0 bases and J by 3 bases, and 9 bases separated the two germline ends. From germline, CDR1 is SGHRS and CDR2 YFSETQ. This CDR3 region has 14 residues. The CDR3 protein is CASSLVTGDYGYTF. The CDR3 DNA follows: TGCGCCAGCAGCTTGGTTACCGGTGACTATGGCTACACCTTC.

The table lists this clone with a few counts. Other DNA sequences in the sample encode the same CDR3. This chain connects TRBV7-9 to TRBJ1-3; D might be TRBD1 (6 bases). Looked up from germline, CDR1 is SEHNR and CDR2 is FQNEAQ (reference sequence). V was clipped by 5 bases and J by 0 bases, with 11 bases between them. CDR3 length: 15 amino acids. CDR3 in amino acids: CASSLGQTSGNTIYF. CDR3 DNA: TGTGCCAGCAGCCTCGGACAGACCTCTGGAAACACCATATATTTT.

The chain carries TRBV5-1 and TRBJ1-6, with 8 bases identical to TRBD1. CDR3 length: 15 residues. The V segment lost 0 bases and the J segment 9 bases; nucleotides outside the gene matches: 5. Germline loops: CDR1 SGHRS, CDR2 YFSETQ. CDR3 nucleotides: TGCGCCAGCAGCTTGGAAGGACAGGGATTTTCACCCCTCCACTTT. Protein product: CASSLEGQGFSPLHF.

J is TRBJ2-5 and V is TRBV11-2; unclear D gene. The CDR3 is 14 residues long. V gave up 5 bases and J gave up 4 bases, with 14 bases separating them. Germline V gene sequence: CDR1 SGHAT, CDR2 FQNNGV. CDR3 region: CASSPPGTGETQYF. Here the CDR3 DNA reads TGTGCCAGCAGCCCCCCCGGTACTGGAGAGACCCAGTACTTC.

A remark on this clone: Other DNA sequences within the sample encode an identical CDR3. Here the CDR3 reads CASSQGAGAGELFF. Written as DNA, the CDR3 is TGTGCCAGCAGCCAGGGGGCAGGGGCCGGGGAGCTGTTTTTT. The chain combines TRBV3-1 (or the pseudogene TRBV3-2) with TRBJ2-2; a weak D match, TRBD1 (6 bases). V lost 3 bases and J lost 6, with 11 bases in between. The CDR3 is made up of 14 amino acids. The germline V gene has CDR1 LGHDT and CDR2 YNNKEL (reference sequence).

The rearrangement joins TRBV7-9 to TRBJ2-3; 10 bases line up with TRBD1. CDR1 is SEHNR, CDR2 FQNEAQ, per germline (reference sequence). The CDR3 spans 16 residues. The junction had 6 bases not matched to a gene; V was cut back by 3 bases and J by 3 bases. The CDR3 reads CASSFYGTGETDTQYF. CDR3 DNA: TGTGCCAGCAGCTTCTACGGGACAGGGGAAACAGATACGCAGTATTTT.

The rearrangement joins TRBV19 to TRBJ2-2, with 12 bases that match TRBD2. CDR1 and CDR2 (germline): LNHDA, SQIVND (reference sequence). This CDR3 contains 15 residues. J gave up 6 bases and V 2 bases, and 1 base lay outside the gene matches. CDR3 in amino acids: CASSILAGGPGELFF. In nucleotides, the CDR3 is TGTGCCAGTAGTATACTAGCGGGGGGGCCCGGGGAGCTGTTTTTT.

The chain recombines TRBV19 with TRBJ1-2; D is unclear. This CDR3 has 11 amino acids. Germline lookup yields CDR1 LNHDA and CDR2 SQIVND (reference sequence). The ends were cut back, 5 bases at V and 6 bases at J, with 7 bases in the middle. The CDR3 reads CASSLSDGYTF. In nucleotides, the CDR3 is TGTGCCAGTAGTCTTAGCGATGGCTACACCTTC. The full variable domain, rest sourced from reference TRBV19 and TRBJ1-2, is DGGITQSPKYLFRKEGQNVTLSCEQNLNHDAMYWYRQDPGQGLRLIYYSQIVNDFQKGDIAEGYSVSREKKESFPLTVTSAQKNPTAFYLCASSLSDGYTFGSGTRLTVV.

This chain uses TRBV7-8 with TRBJ1-2; D unclear. The CDR3 covers 14 residues. Germline lookup yields CDR1 SGHVS and CDR2 FQNEAQ. V was trimmed by 3 bases and J by 4 bases, leaving 12 bases between them. CDR3 sequence: CASSFEEGGYGYTF. The CDR3 DNA reads as TGTGCCAGCAGCTTCGAGGAGGGAGGCTATGGCTACACCTTC. Using reference TRBV7-8 and TRBJ1-2 for the parts outside the CDR3, the full variable domain is GAGVSQSPRYKVAKRGQDVALRCDPISGHVSLFWYQQALGQGPEFLTYFQNEAQLDKSGLPSDRFFAERPEGSVSTLKIQRTQQEDSAVYLCASSFEEGGYGYTFGSGTRLTVV.

The chain is built from TRBV5-4 and TRBJ2-3; 14 nucleotides align to TRBD2. Germline lookup yields CDR1 SGHNT and CDR2 YYREEE (reference sequence). CDR3 length: 18 residues. J lost 3 bases, V lost 0 bases, and 6 bases had no gene match. In nucleotides, the CDR3 is TGTGCCAGCAGCTTGGGGGGGACTAGCGGGAGACGAACAGATACGCAGTATTTT. This codes for CASSLGGTSGRRTDTQYF. The full variable domain, rest sourced from reference TRBV5-4 and TRBJ2-3, is ETGVTQSPTHLIKTRGQQVTLRCSSQSGHNTVSWYQQALGQGPQFIFQYYREEENGRGNFPPRFSGLQFPNYSSELNVNALELDDSALYLCASSLGGTSGRRTDTQYFGPGTRLTVL.

On this clone itself: Other DNA sequences in the same sample also yield this CDR3. The chain combines TRBV27 with TRBJ1-2; D may be TRBD1 (6 bases). The ends were cut back, 5 bases at V and 8 bases at J, with 12 bases in the middle. Germline CDR1 and CDR2: MNHEY and SMNVEV (reference sequence). This CDR3 is 12 amino acids long. The CDR3 region is CASSLRGYGYTF. The CDR3 coding sequence is TGTGCCAGCAGTCTCAGGGGCTACGGCTACACCTTC.